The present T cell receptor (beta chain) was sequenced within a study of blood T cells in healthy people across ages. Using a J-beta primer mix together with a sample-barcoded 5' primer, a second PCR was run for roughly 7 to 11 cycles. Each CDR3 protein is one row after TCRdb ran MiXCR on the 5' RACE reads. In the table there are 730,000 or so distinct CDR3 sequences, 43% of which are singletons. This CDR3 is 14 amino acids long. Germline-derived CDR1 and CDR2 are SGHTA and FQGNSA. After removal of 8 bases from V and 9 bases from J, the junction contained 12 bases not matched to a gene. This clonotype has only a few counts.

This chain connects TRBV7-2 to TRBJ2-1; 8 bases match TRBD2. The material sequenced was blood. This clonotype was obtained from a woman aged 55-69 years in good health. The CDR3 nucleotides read TGTGCCAGCGATCTTCGGGCGGGAGGTGGTGAGCAGTTCTTC. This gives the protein CASDLRAGGGEQFF.